The T cell receptor beta chain under discussion was sequenced for a study of shared clonotypes between healthy human individuals. Study-level information: Donor ages ranged 18 to 49 years: two women, a few men. Overall study results and limits: Expectations were that clonotype sharing among donors would be affected by sequencing depth. Memory subsets had estimated richness that was generally smaller than that of naive subsets.

The table came from immunoSEQ multiplex PCR; TCRdb's copy has only in-frame clones and leaves some out. The sample has 2 million to 2.5 million clones, around 93% seen once; the top ten hold 0.3% to 0.4%. In germline, CDR1 is SGHKS, CDR2 YYEKEE (reference sequence). The CDR3 is made up of 18 amino acids. The junction had 12 bases not matched to a gene; V was cut back by 0 bases and J by 4 bases. For this clone: Antigen specificity is unknown.

The sequencing input was naive CD4+ T cells from PBMCs. Indicated subset: CD45RA+ positively selected. The sequence derives from a young man in good health. Some clones in this sample may be carry-over from other donors' samples. The V gene is TRBV5-5, the J gene TRBJ1-4; 7 bases line up with TRBD1. The CDR3 DNA sequence: TGTGCCAGCAGCTTGGCCCGGGTTGGAGGGGGCTTTAATGAAAAACTGTTTTTT. Translated: CASSLARVGGGFNEKLFF.